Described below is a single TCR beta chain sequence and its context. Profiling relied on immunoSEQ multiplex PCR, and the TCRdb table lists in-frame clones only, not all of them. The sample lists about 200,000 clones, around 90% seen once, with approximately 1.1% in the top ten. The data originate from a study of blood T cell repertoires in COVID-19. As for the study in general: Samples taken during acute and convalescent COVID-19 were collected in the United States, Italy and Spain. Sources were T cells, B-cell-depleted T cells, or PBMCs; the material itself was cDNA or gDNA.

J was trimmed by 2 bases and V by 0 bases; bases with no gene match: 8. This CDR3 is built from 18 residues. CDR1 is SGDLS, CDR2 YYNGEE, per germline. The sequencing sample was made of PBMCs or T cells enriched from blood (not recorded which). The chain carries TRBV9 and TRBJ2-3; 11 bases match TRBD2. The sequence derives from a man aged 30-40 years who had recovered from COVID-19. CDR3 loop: CASSVGVTSGAFTDTQYF. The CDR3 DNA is TGTGCCAGCAGCGTAGGAGTGACTAGCGGGGCATTCACAGATACGCAGTATTTT.